The 30 T cell receptor beta chains below were found in one sample sequenced in a study of T cell changes during pregnancy in multiple sclerosis. Produced via immunoSEQ multiplex PCR; TCRdb's table is partial and in-frame only. Among approximately 50,000 clones, around 93% were seen once, and the ten largest hold 9.5% to 13%. Source: CD8+ T cells from peripheral blood mononuclear cells, taken after pregnancy. All receptors come from a female donor with multiple sclerosis, enrolled in a pregnancy study.

This clone was recorded once. The chain links TRBV5-1 to TRBJ2-7; D is perhaps TRBD1 (6 bases). CDR1 SGHRS and CDR2 YFSETQ come from the germline V gene. This CDR3 region has 16 residues. V shed 2 bases and J shed 5 bases, with 20 bases lying between them. The CDR3 reads CASSFPTGSPSDEQYF. CDR3 nucleotides: TGCGCCAGCAGCTTCCCAACAGGGTCCCCTTCTGACGAGCAGTACTTC.

This clone was observed a single time. This chain joins TRBV28 and TRBJ2-5, with TRBD2 matching 8 bases. The CDR3 runs to 16 residues. Germline-derived CDR1 and CDR2 are MDHEN and SYDVKM. The V segment lost 5 bases and the J segment 2 bases; nucleotides outside the gene matches: 10. The CDR3 loop reads CASSPLGRGEQETQYF. The DNA for the CDR3 is TGTGCCAGCAGTCCCCTCGGGCGGGGGGAACAAGAGACCCAGTACTTC.

This chain joins TRBV7-9 and TRBJ2-3; perhaps TRBD2 as D (5 bases). The CDR3 is 11 amino acids. Trimming took 6 bases from V and 6 from J, leaving 7 bases between them. Germline V gene lookup returns CDR1 SEHNR and CDR2 FQNEAQ (reference sequence). This CDR3 reads CASRPGDTQYF. CDR3 DNA sequence: TGTGCCAGCAGGCCGGGGGATACGCAGTATTTT.

The chain employs TRBV6-5 and TRBJ1-1; tentatively, D is TRBD1 (5 bases). Germline CDR1 reads MNHEY; CDR2 reads SVGAGI. The CDR3 totals 16 residues. Trimming removed 0 bases from V and 3 bases from J, with 14 bases in between. The CDR3 region is CASSYSITGKDTEAFF. Here the CDR3 DNA reads TGTGCCAGCAGTTACTCGATTACAGGAAAGGACACTGAAGCTTTCTTT.

The V and J genes are TRBV9 and TRBJ1-2; D perhaps matches TRBD1 (6 bases). The CDR3 is 13 residues long. CDR1 and CDR2 (germline): SGDLS, YYNGEE. V was pared by 8 bases and J by 5 bases, with 16 bases between. Here the CDR3 reads CASNDQGPYGYTF. Written as DNA, the CDR3 is TGTGCCAGTAACGACCAGGGGCCATATGGCTACACCTTC. The full variable domain, completed using reference TRBV9 and TRBJ1-2, is DSGVTQTPKHLITATGQRVTLRCSPRSGDLSVYWYQQSLDQGLQFLIQYYNGEERAKGNILERFSAQQFPDLHSELNLSSLELGDSALYFCASNDQGPYGYTFGSGTRLTVV.

With respect to this clone: Germline and junction disagree at one end, which may indicate a read error. This rearrangement joins TRBV5-4 to TRBJ2-2, with D tentatively TRBD1 (5 bases). CDR3 length: 16 amino acids. CDR1 and CDR2 from the germline V gene are SGHNT and YYREEE (reference sequence). The CDR3 region has the DNA TGTGCCAGCAGCTTGGGGGCAGGGTCGAACCCCGGGGAGCTGTTTTTT. It is translated as CASSLGAGSNPGELFF.

The J gene is TRBJ2-2, the V gene TRBV5-4; 8 nucleotides match TRBD2. The trim removed 5 bases at V and 4 bases at J, leaving 7 bases unmatched. CDR1 SGHNT and CDR2 YYREEE come from the germline V gene (reference sequence). The CDR3 runs to 15 residues. The CDR3 reads CASSLGGASTGELFF. The CDR3 DNA is TGTGCCAGCAGTCTCGGGGGGGCGAGCACCGGGGAGCTGTTTTTT.

The chain is built from TRBV19 and TRBJ1-1; the D gene is possibly TRBD1 (5 bases). Trimming cost V 6 bases and J 3 bases, with 14 bases left between them. The CDR3 has 14 residues. CDR1 LNHDA and CDR2 SQIVND come from the germline V gene (reference sequence). CDR3 protein: CASSKGVGDTEAFF. CDR3 DNA: TGTGCCAGTAGCAAAGGGGTTGGCGACACTGAAGCTTTCTTT.

This clone was recorded once. The chain carries TRBV27 and TRBJ1-5, with 7 bases lining up with TRBD1. Per the germline V gene, CDR1 is MNHEY and CDR2 is SMNVEV (reference sequence). This CDR3 is built from 14 residues. Trimming removed 6 bases from V and 2 bases from J; junction bases left unmatched: 4. CDR3 residues: CASRPGTGNQPQHF. The CDR3 DNA reads TGTGCCAGCAGGCCCGGGACAGGCAATCAGCCCCAGCATTTT.

The V gene is TRBV13, the J gene TRBJ2-1; D gene ambiguous. This CDR3 is 12 amino acids long. Trimming removed 6 bases from V and 4 bases from J, with 7 bases in between. Germline V gives CDR1 PRHDT, CDR2 FYEKMQ (reference sequence). In DNA, the CDR3 is TGTGCCAGCAGGAGCAAGTACAATGAGCAGTTCTTC. Translated: CASRSKYNEQFF.

This clone has ten or more counts. V gene TRBV6-1 combines with J gene TRBJ2-7; D perhaps matches TRBD2 (6 bases). The CDR3 is made up of 14 amino acids. The V end lost 3 bases, the J end lost 11 bases, and 20 bases lay between the germline ends. The germline V gene has CDR1 MNHNS and CDR2 SASEGT. Here the CDR3 reads CASSEDQEGSWEYF. The CDR3 coding sequence is TGTGCCAGCAGTGAGGACCAGGAGGGTTCTTGGGAGTACTTC.

This clone was detected only a few times. The chain recombines TRBV7-3 with TRBJ1-2; 10 positions match TRBD1. Germline CDR1 is SGHTA and CDR2 is FQGTGA. The trim removed 3 bases at V and 7 bases at J, leaving 2 bases unmatched. The CDR3 loop spans 13 amino acids. CDR3 DNA sequence: TGTGCCAGCAGCTTTGGGACAGGGGTTGGCTACACCTTC. This gives the protein CASSFGTGVGYTF.

The chain uses TRBV5-1 and TRBJ2-5, with unresolved D. The CDR3 extends over 14 amino acids. In germline, CDR1 is SGHRS, CDR2 YFSETQ. Deletions cut 1 base from V and 5 bases from J, with 12 bases between. CDR3 nucleotide sequence: TGCGCCAGCAGCTTGTTGTACTATCAGGAGACCCAGTACTTC. Translating it yields CASSLLYYQETQYF.

The genes are TRBV4-1 and TRBJ2-5; D possibly corresponds to TRBD1 (6 bases). CDR1 is MGHRA, CDR2 YSYEKL, per germline. Trimming stripped 1 base from V and 5 bases from J, with 14 bases between. The CDR3 runs 15 residues. The CDR3 here is CASSQALQGRETQYF. For the CDR3, the DNA is TGCGCCAGCAGCCAAGCTTTACAGGGAAGGGAGACCCAGTACTTC.

A single count supports this clone. V is TRBV15 and J is TRBJ2-1; 9 nucleotides agree with TRBD1. The V and J ends lost 5 bases and 4 bases, in that order; junction bases with no gene match: 6. Germline assignment: CDR1 LNHNV and CDR2 YYDKDF (reference sequence). The CDR3 runs to 15 residues. CDR3 protein: CATSPRTGDYNEQFF. CDR3 DNA sequence: TGTGCCACCAGCCCTCGGACAGGGGATTACAATGAGCAGTTCTTC. Supplemented by reference TRBV15 and TRBJ2-1, the full variable domain reads DAMVIQNPRYQVTQFGKPVTLSCSQTLNHNVMYWYQQKSSQAPKLLFHYYDKDFNNEADTPDNFQSRRPNTSFCFLDIRSPGLGDTAMYLCATSPRTGDYNEQFFGPGTRLTVL.

V is TRBV28 and J is TRBJ1-6; D is uncertain. The germline V gene encodes CDR1 MDHEN and CDR2 SYDVKM. Trimming left V 6 bases short and J 8 bases short, with 20 bases between. This CDR3 spans 16 amino acids. The CDR3 protein is CASSLRDIVGDSPLHF. CDR3 bases: TGTGCCAGCAGCCTCCGCGACATCGTTGGCGATTCACCCCTCCACTTT.

This chain uses TRBV7-3 with TRBJ2-1, with D possibly being TRBD1 (6 bases). CDR1 and CDR2 from the germline V gene are SGHTA and FQGTGA. The ends were cut back, 0 bases at V and 9 bases at J, with 6 bases in the middle. CDR3 length: 12 residues. The CDR3 DNA reads TGTGCCAGCAGCTTAACAGGGGGTGAGCAGTTCTTC. This translates into CASSLTGGEQFF.

This clone was recorded once. The V call is TRBV29-1, the J call TRBJ2-7, with D perhaps matching TRBD1 (5 bases). V lost 7 bases and J 0 bases, leaving 28 bases between the germline ends. The germline CDR1 and CDR2 sequences are SQVTM and ANQGSEA. This CDR3 comprises 18 residues. DNA of the CDR3: TGCAGCGCCTTTGGGGTAGGCAGGGCCCGCTCTAGCTCCTACGAGCAGTACTTC. Translating gives CSAFGVGRARSSSYEQYF.

This rearrangement joins TRBV30 to TRBJ1-1, with D possibly TRBD1 on 6 matching bases. CDR3 length: 13 residues. The V end lost 3 bases, the J end lost 5 bases, and 13 bases lay between the germline ends. Germline values: CDR1 GTSNPN, CDR2 SVGIG (reference sequence). The CDR3 region has the DNA TGTGCCTGGAGCGTAGGGGGTGGAACTGAAGCTTTCTTT. This codes for CAWSVGGGTEAFF.

V is TRBV5-1 and J is TRBJ2-7; weak D call: TRBD1 (6 bases). Trimming pared 3 bases from V and 1 base from J, leaving 11 bases between. There are 14 residues in the CDR3. CDR1 is SGHRS and CDR2 is YFSETQ in the germline V gene. CDR3: CASSSPGQSYEQYF. The CDR3, as DNA: TGCGCCAGCAGCTCCCCCGGACAGTCCTACGAGCAGTACTTC.

The rearrangement joins TRBV7-2 to TRBJ2-2; 7 bases match TRBD2. The V and J ends lost 2 bases and 2 bases, in that order; junction bases with no gene match: 11. The CDR3 spans 18 residues. Germline CDR1 reads SGHTA; CDR2 reads FQGNSA. CDR3: CASSLLASGYLNTGELFF. CDR3 coding DNA: TGTGCCAGCAGCTTATTAGCTAGCGGTTACCTTAACACCGGGGAGCTGTTTTTT.

The V call is TRBV6-4, the J call TRBJ1-2; D might be TRBD1 (6 bases). CDR1 and CDR2 from the germline V gene are MRHNA and SNTAGT. The CDR3 runs 13 residues. Trimming pared 3 bases from V and 8 bases from J, leaving 13 bases between. CDR3 amino acids: CASSETLTGGYTF. The CDR3 nucleotides read TGTGCCAGCAGTGAGACACTCACAGGGGGCTACACCTTC.

The chain combines TRBV6-5 with TRBJ2-3; D possibly corresponds to TRBD1 (6 bases). CDR1 is MNHEY and CDR2 is SVGAGI in the germline V gene. The CDR3 length is 15 residues. Deletions cut 5 bases from V and 1 base from J, with 13 bases between. In nucleotides, the CDR3 is TGTGCCAGCAGTGGGGGACACTTAGGCACAGATACGCAGTATTTT. Amino acids: CASSGGHLGTDTQYF.

This chain links TRBV19 with TRBJ1-1, with D possibly being TRBD1 (5 bases). Germline V CDR1 and CDR2: LNHDA, SQIVND (reference sequence). Trimming pared 3 bases from V and 5 bases from J, leaving 22 bases between. The CDR3 loop spans 17 amino acids. As DNA, the CDR3 is TGTGCCAGTAGTATTTCTCCGGACACGGAGAAGGCGACTGAAGCTTTCTTT. This sequence encodes CASSISPDTEKATEAFF.

This chain links TRBV6-1 with TRBJ1-1; TRBD1 might be the D (6 bases). Germline V lookup: CDR1 MNHNS, CDR2 SASEGT. The CDR3 covers 14 residues. The V gene lost 5 bases and the J gene lost 7 bases, with 17 bases spanning the gap. The CDR3 coding sequence is TGTGCCAGCAGTCTAGGGGGAGGGACTGATGAAGCTTTCTTT. Its protein is CASSLGGGTDEAFF.

This clone was detected only once. The rearrangement joins TRBV5-6 to TRBJ1-3; D uncertain. The CDR3 loop spans 12 amino acids. Germline lookup yields CDR1 SGHDT and CDR2 YYEEEE. V dropped 2 bases and J dropped 3 bases, with 3 bases sitting between them. The CDR3 region has the DNA TGTGCCAGCAGCTTCGGTGGAAACACCATATATTTT. Amino acids: CASSFGGNTIYF.

The chain links TRBV11-1 to TRBJ2-7, with 7 bases identical to TRBD1. The CDR3 totals 13 residues. CDR1 is SGHAT, CDR2 FQDESV, per germline (reference sequence). V dropped 3 bases and J dropped 5; count of bases not matched to a gene: 4. CDR3 coding DNA: TGTGCCAGCAGCTTCGGACAGGCCCACGAGCAGTACTTC. This sequence encodes CASSFGQAHEQYF. Based on the CDR3 plus reference TRBV11-1 and TRBJ2-7, the full variable domain is EAEVAQSPRYKITEKSQAVAFWCDPISGHATLYWYRQILGQGPELLVQFQDESVVDDSQLPKDRFSAERLKGVDSTLKIQPAELGDSAMYLCASSFGQAHEQYFGPGTRLTVT.

This clone is medium-sized in the sample. The chain joins TRBV5-1 to TRBJ1-6; TRBD1 matches 8 bases. Germline loops: CDR1 SGHRS, CDR2 YFSETQ. The trim removed 4 bases at V and 6 bases at J, leaving 12 bases unmatched. The CDR3 is made up of 17 amino acids. The CDR3 sequence: CASSTSGQGMINSPLHF. CDR3 in DNA: TGCGCCAGCAGCACATCCGGACAGGGTATGATTAATTCACCCCTCCACTTT.

The chain uses TRBV19 and TRBJ1-2, with 9 bases matching TRBD1. V shed 7 bases and J 3 bases; nucleotides not matched to a gene: 18. The germline gives CDR1 LNHDA, CDR2 SQIVND (reference sequence). The CDR3 runs 18 residues. The CDR3 protein is CASIPEPGTGTGDYGYTF. CDR3 nucleotides: TGTGCCAGTATCCCAGAGCCCGGGACAGGGACGGGCGACTATGGCTACACCTTC.

V and J are TRBV11-3 and TRBJ2-7; D possibly corresponds to TRBD1 (6 bases). Germline V gene sequence: CDR1 SGHNT, CDR2 YENEEA. V lost 5 bases and J 3 bases, leaving 11 bases between the germline ends. This CDR3 spans 13 amino acids. Here the CDR3 reads CASSPPDSYEQYF. CDR3 sequence (DNA): TGTGCCAGCAGCCCCCCGGACAGCTACGAGCAGTACTTC.